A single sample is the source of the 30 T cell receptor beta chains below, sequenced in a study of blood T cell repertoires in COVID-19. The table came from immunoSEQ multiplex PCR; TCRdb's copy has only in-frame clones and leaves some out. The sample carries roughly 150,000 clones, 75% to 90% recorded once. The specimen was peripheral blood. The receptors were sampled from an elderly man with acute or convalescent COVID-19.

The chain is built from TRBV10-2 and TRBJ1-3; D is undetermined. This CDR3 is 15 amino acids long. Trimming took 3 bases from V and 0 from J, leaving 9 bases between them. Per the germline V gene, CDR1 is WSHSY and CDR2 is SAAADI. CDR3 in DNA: TGCGCCAGCAGTGAACAGCCCAGCTCTGGAAACACCATATATTTT. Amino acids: CASSEQPSSGNTIYF.

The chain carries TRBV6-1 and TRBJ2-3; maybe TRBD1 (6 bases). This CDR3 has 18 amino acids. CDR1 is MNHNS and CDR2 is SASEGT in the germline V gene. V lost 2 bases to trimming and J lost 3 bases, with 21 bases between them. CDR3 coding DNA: TGTGCCAGCAGTGAAAGTCTTCGGCCAGGGGAACATACAGATACGCAGTATTTT. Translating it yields CASSESLRPGEHTDTQYF.

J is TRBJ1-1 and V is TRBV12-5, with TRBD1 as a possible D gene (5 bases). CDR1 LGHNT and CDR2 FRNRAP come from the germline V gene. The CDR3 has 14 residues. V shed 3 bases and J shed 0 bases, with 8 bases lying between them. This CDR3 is CASGFGAVNTEAFF. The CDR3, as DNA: TGTGCTAGTGGTTTTGGGGCGGTGAACACTGAAGCTTTCTTT.

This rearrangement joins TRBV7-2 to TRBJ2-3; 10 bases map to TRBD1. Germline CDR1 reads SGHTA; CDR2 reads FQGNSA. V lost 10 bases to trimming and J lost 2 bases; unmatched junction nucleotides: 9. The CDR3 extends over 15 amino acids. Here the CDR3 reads CAITWTGGVTDTQYF. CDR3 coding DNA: TGTGCCATCACGTGGACAGGGGGGGTCACAGATACGCAGTATTTT.

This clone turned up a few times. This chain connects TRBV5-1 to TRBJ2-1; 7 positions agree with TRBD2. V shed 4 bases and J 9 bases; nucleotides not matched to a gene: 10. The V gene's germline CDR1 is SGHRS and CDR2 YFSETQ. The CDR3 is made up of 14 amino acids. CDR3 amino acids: CASSKNSGRAEQFF. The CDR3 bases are TGCGCCAGCAGCAAAAACTCAGGGAGGGCTGAGCAGTTCTTC. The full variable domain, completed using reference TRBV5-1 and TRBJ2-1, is KAGVTQTPRYLIKTRGQQVTLSCSPISGHRSVSWYQQTPGQGLQFLFEYFSETQRNKGNFPGRFSGRQFSNSRSEMNVSTLELGDSALYLCASSKNSGRAEQFFGPGTRLTVL.

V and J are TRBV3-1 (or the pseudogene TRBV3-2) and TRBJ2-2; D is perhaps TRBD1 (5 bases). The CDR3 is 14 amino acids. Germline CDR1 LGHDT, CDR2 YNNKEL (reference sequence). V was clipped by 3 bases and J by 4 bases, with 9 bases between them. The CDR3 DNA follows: TGTGCCAGCAGCCATGGTGGGGCCACCGGGGAGCTGTTTTTT. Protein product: CASSHGGATGELFF.

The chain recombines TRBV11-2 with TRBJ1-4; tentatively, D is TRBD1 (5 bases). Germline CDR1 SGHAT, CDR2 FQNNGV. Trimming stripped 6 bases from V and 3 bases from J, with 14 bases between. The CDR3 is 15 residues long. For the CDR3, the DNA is TGTGCCAGCAGTCTTATCTCAGGGCCTAATGAAAAACTGTTTTTT. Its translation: CASSLISGPNEKLFF.

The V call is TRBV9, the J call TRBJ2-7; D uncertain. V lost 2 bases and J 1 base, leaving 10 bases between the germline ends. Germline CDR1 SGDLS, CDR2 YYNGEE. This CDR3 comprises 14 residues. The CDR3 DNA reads TGTGCCAGCAGCGTGGGCCAGGTGTCCTACGAGCAGTACTTC. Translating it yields CASSVGQVSYEQYF.

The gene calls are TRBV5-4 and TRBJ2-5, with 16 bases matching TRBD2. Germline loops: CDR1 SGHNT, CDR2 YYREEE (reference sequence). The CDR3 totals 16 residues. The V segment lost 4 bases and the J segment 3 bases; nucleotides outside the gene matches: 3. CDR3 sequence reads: CASSRGTSGGEETQYF. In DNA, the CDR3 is TGTGCCAGCAGCCGTGGGACTAGCGGGGGGGAAGAGACCCAGTACTTC. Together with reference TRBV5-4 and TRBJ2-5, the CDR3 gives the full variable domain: ETGVTQSPTHLIKTRGQQVTLRCSSQSGHNTVSWYQQALGQGPQFIFQYYREEENGRGNFPPRFSGLQFPNYSSELNVNALELDDSALYLCASSRGTSGGEETQYFGPGTRLLVL.

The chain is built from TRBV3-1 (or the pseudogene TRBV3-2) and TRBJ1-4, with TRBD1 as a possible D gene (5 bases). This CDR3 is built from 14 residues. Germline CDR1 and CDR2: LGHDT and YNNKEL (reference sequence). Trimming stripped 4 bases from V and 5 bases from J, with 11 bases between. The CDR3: CASSRREPNEKLFF. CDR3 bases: TGTGCCAGCAGCCGCAGGGAACCAAATGAAAAACTGTTTTTT.

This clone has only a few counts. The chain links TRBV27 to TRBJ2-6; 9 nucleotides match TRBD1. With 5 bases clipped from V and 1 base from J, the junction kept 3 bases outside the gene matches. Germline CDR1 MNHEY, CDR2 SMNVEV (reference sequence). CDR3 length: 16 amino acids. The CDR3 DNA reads TGTGCCAGCAGTGCCGGGACAGGGTCTGGGGCCAACGTCCTGACTTTC. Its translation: CASSAGTGSGANVLTF. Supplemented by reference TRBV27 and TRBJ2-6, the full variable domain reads EAQVTQNPRYLITVTGKKLTVTCSQNMNHEYMSWYRQDPGLGLRQIYYSMNVEVTDKGDVPEGYKVSRKEKRNFPLILESPSPNQTSLYFCASSAGTGSGANVLTFGAGSRLTVL.

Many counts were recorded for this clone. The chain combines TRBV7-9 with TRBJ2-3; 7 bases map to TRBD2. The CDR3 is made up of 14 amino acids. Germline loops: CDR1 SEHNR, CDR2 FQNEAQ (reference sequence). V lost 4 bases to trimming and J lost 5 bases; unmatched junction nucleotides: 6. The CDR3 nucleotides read TGTGCCAGCAGCTCCGGACTAGTGGGAGATACGCAGTATTTT. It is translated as CASSSGLVGDTQYF.

CDR3 sequence: CASSRVGQGGSYEQYF. The CDR3 coding sequence is TGTGCCAGCTCACGAGTCGGGCAGGGCGGCTCCTACGAGCAGTACTTC. The chain has TRBV18 and TRBJ2-7; TRBD1 is a possible D gene (5 bases). Germline V gives CDR1 KGHSH, CDR2 LQKENI. V was trimmed by 4 bases and J by 0 bases, leaving 16 bases between them. The CDR3 is 16 residues long.

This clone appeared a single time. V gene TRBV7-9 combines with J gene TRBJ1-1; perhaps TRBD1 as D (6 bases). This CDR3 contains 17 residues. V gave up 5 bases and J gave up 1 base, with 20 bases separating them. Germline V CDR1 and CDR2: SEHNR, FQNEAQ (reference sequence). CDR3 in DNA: TGTGCCAGCAGCCTTTGGACAGTGGCGGCGGGGAACACTGAAGCTTTCTTT. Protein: CASSLWTVAAGNTEAFF.

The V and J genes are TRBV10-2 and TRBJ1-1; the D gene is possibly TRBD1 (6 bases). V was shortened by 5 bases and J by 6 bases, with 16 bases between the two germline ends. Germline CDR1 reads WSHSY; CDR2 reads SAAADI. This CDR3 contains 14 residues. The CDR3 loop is CASSSGRGWSEAFF. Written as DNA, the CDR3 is TGCGCCAGCAGTTCTGGCAGGGGATGGTCTGAAGCTTTCTTT.

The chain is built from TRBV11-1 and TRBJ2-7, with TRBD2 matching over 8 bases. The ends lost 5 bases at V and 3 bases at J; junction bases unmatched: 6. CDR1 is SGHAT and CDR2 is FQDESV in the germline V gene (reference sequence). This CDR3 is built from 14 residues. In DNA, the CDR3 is TGTGCCAGCAGCCCGGGACTAGTCGACTACGAGCAGTACTTC. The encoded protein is CASSPGLVDYEQYF.

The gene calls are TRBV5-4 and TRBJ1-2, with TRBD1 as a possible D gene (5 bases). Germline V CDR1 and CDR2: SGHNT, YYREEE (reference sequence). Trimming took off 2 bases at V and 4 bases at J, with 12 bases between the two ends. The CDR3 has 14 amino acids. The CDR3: CASSFRGAGYGYTF. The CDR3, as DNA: TGTGCCAGCAGCTTTAGGGGCGCTGGCTATGGCTACACCTTC.

CDR3 region: CASSPVQDTGTGELFF. In nucleotides, the CDR3 is TGTGCCAGCTCACCAGTGCAGGACACGGGCACCGGGGAGCTGTTTTTT. This chain connects TRBV18 to TRBJ2-2, with D perhaps TRBD1 (5 bases). CDR3 size: 16 residues. Germline V gives CDR1 KGHSH, CDR2 LQKENI. V lost 2 bases to trimming and J lost 4 bases, with 14 bases between them.

The DNA for the CDR3 is TGTGCCAGCAGCTTACTAGCGGGAGGCGTATATGAGCAGTTCTTC. Protein: CASSLLAGGVYEQFF. The rearrangement links TRBV7-9 to TRBJ2-1; 11 positions agree with TRBD2. The CDR3 runs 15 residues. Germline CDR1 reads SEHNR; CDR2 reads FQNEAQ (reference sequence). Trimming cost V 2 bases and J 8 bases; bases outside gene matches: 5.

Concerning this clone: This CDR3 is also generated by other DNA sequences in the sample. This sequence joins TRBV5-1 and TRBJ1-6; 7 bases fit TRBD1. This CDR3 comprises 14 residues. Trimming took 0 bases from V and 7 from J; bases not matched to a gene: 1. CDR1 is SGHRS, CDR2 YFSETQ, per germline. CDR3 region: CASSLGQGNSPLHF. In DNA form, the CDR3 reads TGCGCCAGCAGCTTGGGACAGGGCAATTCACCCCTCCACTTT.

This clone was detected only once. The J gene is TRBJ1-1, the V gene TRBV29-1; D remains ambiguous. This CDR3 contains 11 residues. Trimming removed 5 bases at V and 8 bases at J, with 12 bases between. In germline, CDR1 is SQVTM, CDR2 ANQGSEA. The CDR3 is CSVTRSLEAFF. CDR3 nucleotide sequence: TGCAGCGTTACCAGGTCCCTCGAAGCTTTCTTT.

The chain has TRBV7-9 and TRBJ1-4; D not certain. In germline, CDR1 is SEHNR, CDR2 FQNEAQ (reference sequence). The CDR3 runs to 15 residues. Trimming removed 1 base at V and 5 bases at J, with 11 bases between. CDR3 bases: TGTGCCAGCAGCTTAGGTGCGGGCACCAATGAAAAACTGTTTTTT. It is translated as CASSLGAGTNEKLFF.

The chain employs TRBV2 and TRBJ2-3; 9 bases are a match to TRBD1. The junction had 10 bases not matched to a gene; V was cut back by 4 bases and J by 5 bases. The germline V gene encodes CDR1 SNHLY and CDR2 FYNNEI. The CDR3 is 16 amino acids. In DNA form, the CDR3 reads TGTGCCAGCAGTGGACCGGGACAGGGTATGGGAGATACGCAGTATTTT. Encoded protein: CASSGPGQGMGDTQYF.

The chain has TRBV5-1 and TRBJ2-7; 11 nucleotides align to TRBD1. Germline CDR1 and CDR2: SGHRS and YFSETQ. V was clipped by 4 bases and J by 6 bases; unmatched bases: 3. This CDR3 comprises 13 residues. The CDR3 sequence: CASSVGTGGEQYF. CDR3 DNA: TGCGCCAGCAGCGTCGGGACAGGGGGCGAGCAGTACTTC. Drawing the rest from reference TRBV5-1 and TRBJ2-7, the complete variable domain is KAGVTQTPRYLIKTRGQQVTLSCSPISGHRSVSWYQQTPGQGLQFLFEYFSETQRNKGNFPGRFSGRQFSNSRSEMNVSTLELGDSALYLCASSVGTGGEQYFGPGTRLTVT.

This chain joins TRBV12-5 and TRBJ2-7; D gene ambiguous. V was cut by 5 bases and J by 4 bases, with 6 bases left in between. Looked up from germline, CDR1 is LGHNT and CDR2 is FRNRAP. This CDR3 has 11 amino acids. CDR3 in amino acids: CASGPPYEQYF. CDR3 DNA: TGTGCTAGTGGTCCCCCTTACGAGCAGTACTTC.

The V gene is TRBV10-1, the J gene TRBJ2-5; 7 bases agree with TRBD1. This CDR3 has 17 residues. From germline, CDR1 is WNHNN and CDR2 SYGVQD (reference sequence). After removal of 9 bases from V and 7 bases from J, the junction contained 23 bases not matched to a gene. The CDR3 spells CARRTRDRWSSLLTQYF. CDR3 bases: TGCGCCAGGAGAACTCGGGACAGATGGTCTAGTTTGTTGACCCAGTACTTC.

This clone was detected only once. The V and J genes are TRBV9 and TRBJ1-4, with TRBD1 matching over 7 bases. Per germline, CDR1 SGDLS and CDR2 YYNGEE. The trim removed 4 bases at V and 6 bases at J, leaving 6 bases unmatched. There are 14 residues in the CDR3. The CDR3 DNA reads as TGTGCCAGCAGCAAGACAGGGTGGGATGAAAAACTGTTTTTT. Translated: CASSKTGWDEKLFF. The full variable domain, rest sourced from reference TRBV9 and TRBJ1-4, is DSGVTQTPKHLITATGQRVTLRCSPRSGDLSVYWYQQSLDQGLQFLIQYYNGEERAKGNILERFSAQQFPDLHSELNLSSLELGDSALYFCASSKTGWDEKLFFGSGTQLSVL.

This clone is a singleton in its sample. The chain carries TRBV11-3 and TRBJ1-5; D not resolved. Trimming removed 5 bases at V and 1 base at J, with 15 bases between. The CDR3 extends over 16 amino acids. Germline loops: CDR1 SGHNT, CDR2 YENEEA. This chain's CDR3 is CASSPREGGSNQPQHF. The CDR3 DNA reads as TGTGCCAGCAGCCCGCGTGAGGGAGGGAGCAATCAGCCCCAGCATTTT.

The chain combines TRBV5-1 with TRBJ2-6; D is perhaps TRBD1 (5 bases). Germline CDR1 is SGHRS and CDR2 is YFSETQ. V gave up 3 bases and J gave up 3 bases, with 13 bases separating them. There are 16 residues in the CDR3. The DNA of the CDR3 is TGCGCCAGCAGCTCCGGCCAAGGGGTTGGGGCCAACGTCCTGACTTTC. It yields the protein CASSSGQGVGANVLTF.

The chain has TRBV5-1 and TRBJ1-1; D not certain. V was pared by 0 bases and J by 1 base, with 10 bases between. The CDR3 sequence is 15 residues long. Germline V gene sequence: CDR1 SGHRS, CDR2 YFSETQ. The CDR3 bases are TGCGCCAGCAGCTTGGGGGCTTATGGGAACACTGAAGCTTTCTTT. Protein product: CASSLGAYGNTEAFF.